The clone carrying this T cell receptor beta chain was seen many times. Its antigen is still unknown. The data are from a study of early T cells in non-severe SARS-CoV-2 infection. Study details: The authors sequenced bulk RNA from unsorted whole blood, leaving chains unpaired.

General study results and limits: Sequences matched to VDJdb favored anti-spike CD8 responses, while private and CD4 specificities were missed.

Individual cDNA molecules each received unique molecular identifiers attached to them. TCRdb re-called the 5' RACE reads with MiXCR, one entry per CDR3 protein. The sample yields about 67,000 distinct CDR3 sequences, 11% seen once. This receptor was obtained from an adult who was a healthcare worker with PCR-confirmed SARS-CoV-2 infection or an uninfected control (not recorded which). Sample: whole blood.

CDR3 protein: CASSLSVTFAGGRRVVYEQYF. CDR3 DNA: TGTGCCAGCAGCTTAAGCGTCACCTTCGCTGGCGGGAGGAGGGTTGTCTACGAGCAGTACTTC. V gene TRBV7-2 combines with J gene TRBJ2-7, with 8 bases fitting TRBD2. There are 21 residues in the CDR3. V trimming: 2 bases; J trimming: 3 bases; junction bases outside the gene matches: 24. Looked up from germline, CDR1 is SGHTA and CDR2 is FQGNSA.